This T cell receptor beta chain comes out of a study of T cells in Graves' hyperthyroidism and ophthalmopathy. About the research overall: Peripheral blood was secured at the point of initial diagnosis, before any treatment.

This clonotype was counted ten times or more. TCR beta CDR3 region amplification was performed from RNA transcripts. During a first-round RT-PCR of the TCR CDR3, the HTBI primer set was used. TCRdb fed the multiplex PCR reads into MiXCR, producing one record per CDR3 protein. The table has 640,000 or so distinct CDR3 sequences, 14% to 15% seen once. This receptor was taken from a woman in her thirties or forties with Graves' ophthalmopathy. Sequenced material: blood.

The CDR3 spells CASSLRFGNQPQHF. CDR3 sequence (DNA): TGTGCCAGCAGCTTACGATTTGGCAATCAGCCCCAGCATTTT. This sequence joins TRBV7-2 and TRBJ1-5, with unresolved D. In germline, CDR1 is SGHTA, CDR2 FQGNSA. The CDR3 is 14 residues long. Trimming removed 2 bases from V and 2 bases from J, with 7 bases in between.